One sample yielded the 26 T cell receptor beta chains listed below, sequenced in a study of cytotoxic CD8 clonotypes in ibrutinib-treated CLL. Assay used: immunoSEQ multiplex PCR; TCRdb lists only in-frame clones, some missing. The sample lists fewer than 400,000 clones; roughly 70% were seen once. The sample was PBMCs, taken after 36 months of ibrutinib treatment. The source is a human donor with chronic lymphocytic leukemia.

This clone was observed once. The chain has TRBV5-4 and TRBJ1-2; D is uncertain. The CDR3 runs 14 residues. The germline gives CDR1 SGHNT, CDR2 YYREEE (reference sequence). Trimming stripped 2 bases from V and 6 bases from J, with 14 bases between. The CDR3 loop reads CASSFALPGDGYTF. The CDR3 DNA is TGTGCCAGCAGCTTTGCCCTACCCGGGGATGGCTACACCTTC.

The V gene is TRBV18, the J gene TRBJ1-5; the match to TRBD1 covers 10 bases. Germline lookup yields CDR1 KGHSH and CDR2 LQKENI. Germline trimming cut 4 bases from V and 7 bases from J; bases unmatched to any gene: 4. This CDR3 has 14 amino acids. The CDR3 reads CASSRTGGPQPQHF. The CDR3 nucleotides read TGTGCCAGCTCACGGACAGGGGGACCCCAGCCCCAGCATTTT. The entire variable domain, with the rest obtained from reference TRBV18 and TRBJ1-5, is as follows: NAGVMQNPRHLVRRRGQEARLRCSPMKGHSHVYWYRQLPEEGLKFMVYLQKENIIDESGMPKERFSAEFPKEGPSILRIQQVVRGDSAAYFCASSRTGGPQPQHFGDGTRLSIL.

The chain uses TRBV27 and TRBJ2-4; TRBD1 aligns across 9 bases. The CDR3 is made up of 21 amino acids. Germline assignment: CDR1 MNHEY and CDR2 SMNVEV (reference sequence). V lost 5 bases and J lost 0; bases outside the gene matches: 20. DNA for the CDR3: TGTGCCAGCAGTCCAATACCTCCGGGACAGGGAAGGGTATTAGCCAAAAACATTCAGTACTTC. Residues: CASSPIPPGQGRVLAKNIQYF.

The chain is built from TRBV10-3 and TRBJ1-4; 8 bases align to TRBD1. The germline V gene encodes CDR1 ENHRY and CDR2 SYGVKD. This CDR3 is 15 amino acids long. J gave up 5 bases and V 6 bases, and 8 bases lay outside the gene matches. DNA for the CDR3: TGTGCCATCAGACCAGGGGACAGGTCGAATGAAAAACTGTTTTTT. It is translated as CAIRPGDRSNEKLFF.

The genes are TRBV10-3 and TRBJ1-2, with 10 nucleotides matching TRBD1. Germline CDR1 ENHRY, CDR2 SYGVKD. The CDR3 loop spans 14 amino acids. The V and J ends lost 7 bases and 2 bases, in that order; junction bases with no gene match: 4. The DNA for the CDR3 is TGTGCCATCACCGGGACAGGGGAAAACTATGGCTACACCTTC. This gives the protein CAITGTGENYGYTF.

The chain employs TRBV5-4 and TRBJ1-4; D is uncertain. The CDR3 consists of 15 residues. Trimming took 0 bases from V and 0 from J, leaving 6 bases between them. Germline V CDR1 and CDR2: SGHNT, YYREEE (reference sequence). CDR3 coding DNA: TGTGCCAGCAGCTTGGCGGACCCAACTAATGAAAAACTGTTTTTT. Translating gives CASSLADPTNEKLFF.

The chain employs TRBV5-4 and TRBJ2-1; TRBD2 matches at 7 bases. This CDR3 contains 16 residues. V was pared by 4 bases and J by 4 bases, with 11 bases of the junction left unmatched. CDR1 and CDR2 (germline): SGHNT, YYREEE (reference sequence). The CDR3 here is CASSRGGENSYNEQFF. The CDR3 DNA reads TGTGCCAGCAGCCGCGGGGGTGAGAACTCTTACAATGAGCAGTTCTTC. The entire variable domain, with the rest obtained from reference TRBV5-4 and TRBJ2-1, is as follows: ETGVTQSPTHLIKTRGQQVTLRCSSQSGHNTVSWYQQALGQGPQFIFQYYREEENGRGNFPPRFSGLQFPNYSSELNVNALELDDSALYLCASSRGGENSYNEQFFGPGTRLTVL.

The V gene is TRBV6-1, the J gene TRBJ1-2; 7 bases are shared with TRBD1. V dropped 10 bases and J dropped 5; count of bases not matched to a gene: 10. Germline lookup yields CDR1 MNHNS and CDR2 SASEGT. The CDR3 sequence is 13 residues long. The CDR3 region is CATTLDRAYGYTF. As DNA, the CDR3 is TGTGCCACCACCCTAGACAGGGCGTATGGCTACACCTTC.

The gene calls are TRBV18 and TRBJ1-5; D is possibly TRBD1 (5 bases). Germline V gene data show CDR1 as KGHSH and CDR2 as LQKENI. Trimming pared 5 bases from V and 3 bases from J, leaving 20 bases between. This CDR3 comprises 17 residues. For the CDR3, the DNA is TGTGCCAGCTCATCCGGACATTCCGGACATTCCAATCAGCCCCAGCATTTT. This codes for CASSSGHSGHSNQPQHF.

V usage is TRBV11-2 and J usage is TRBJ2-1; D uncertain. The V gene lost 1 base and the J gene lost 6 bases, with 7 bases spanning the gap. The germline V gene has CDR1 SGHAT and CDR2 FQNNGV. This CDR3 region has 13 residues. CDR3 amino acids: CASSLVGSNEQFF. CDR3 DNA: TGTGCCAGCAGCTTAGTTGGATCCAATGAGCAGTTCTTC.

The V call is TRBV6-6, the J call TRBJ1-5; possibly TRBD1 for D (6 bases). Germline values: CDR1 MNHNY, CDR2 SVGAGI (reference sequence). CDR3 length: 15 residues. Trimming took 5 bases from V and 3 from J, leaving 14 bases between them. This chain's CDR3 is CASSPDRTLNQPQHF. The DNA for the CDR3 is TGTGCCAGCAGTCCCGACAGGACCCTCAATCAGCCCCAGCATTTT.

V gene TRBV10-2 combines with J gene TRBJ2-7; 7 bases are shared with TRBD2. The CDR3 sequence is 13 residues long. With 4 bases clipped from V and 6 bases from J, the junction kept 6 bases outside the gene matches. In germline, CDR1 is WSHSY, CDR2 SAAADI. Written as DNA, the CDR3 is TGCGCCAGCAGTGTCGGGGGGATCGGCGAGCAGTACTTC. Protein product: CASSVGGIGEQYF.

The chain employs TRBV28 and TRBJ2-7; D possibly matches TRBD1 or TRBD2 (6 bases each). The CDR3 contains 11 residues. V lost 6 bases and J lost 9, with 12 bases in between. Germline loops: CDR1 MDHEN, CDR2 SYDVKM. CDR3 sequence (DNA): TGTGCCAGCAGCAACGGGGGCTGGCAGTACTTC. Residues: CASSNGGWQYF.

The chain uses TRBV7-6 and TRBJ2-7; perhaps TRBD1 as D (6 bases). The V end was cut by 0 bases, the J end by 8 bases, with 17 bases between. This CDR3 has 15 residues. Germline V gene sequence: CDR1 SGHVS, CDR2 FNYEAQ. The CDR3 protein is CASSLAGAASAQQYF. CDR3 nucleotides: TGTGCCAGCAGCTTAGCGGGGGCGGCCTCCGCCCAGCAGTACTTC.

V usage is TRBV5-1 and J usage is TRBJ2-3; D ambiguous. The CDR3 length is 16 residues. The germline gives CDR1 SGHRS, CDR2 YFSETQ. Trimming took 2 bases from V and 4 from J, leaving 17 bases between them. The CDR3 here is CASSFLGLDAADTQYF. As DNA, the CDR3 is TGCGCCAGCAGCTTCCTCGGTTTAGACGCCGCAGATACGCAGTATTTT.

This chain uses TRBV5-1 with TRBJ2-7, with D possibly TRBD1 on 5 matching bases. Germline CDR1 is SGHRS and CDR2 is YFSETQ. This CDR3 has 15 residues. With 0 bases removed from V and 4 bases from J, the gap between germline ends came to 14 bases. This CDR3 reads CASSLEGQGAYEQYF. CDR3 sequence (DNA): TGCGCCAGCAGCTTGGAAGGTCAGGGCGCGTACGAGCAGTACTTC.

This clone was recorded a few times. The gene calls are TRBV27 and TRBJ2-7; D is unresolved. V was shortened by 8 bases and J by 3 bases, with 11 bases between the two germline ends. This CDR3 spans 12 amino acids. Germline-derived CDR1 and CDR2 are MNHEY and SMNVEV (reference sequence). The CDR3 region has the DNA TGTGCCAGCGGGTACACCCACTACGAGCAGTACTTC. Its protein product is CASGYTHYEQYF.

The V gene is TRBV5-1, the J gene TRBJ1-3; D is unclear. CDR3 size: 15 residues. Trimming shortened V by 2 bases and J by 0 bases, and 9 bases separated the two germline ends. CDR1 SGHRS and CDR2 YFSETQ come from the germline V gene. CDR3 protein: CASSLSRASGNTIYF. Written as DNA, the CDR3 is TGCGCCAGCAGCTTATCCAGAGCCTCTGGAAACACCATATATTTT.

This clone came up once. The V gene is TRBV29-1, the J gene TRBJ2-5, with 7 bases aligning to TRBD2. Germline CDR1 is SQVTM and CDR2 is ANQGSEA. Trimming at V came to 4 bases and at J to 5 bases, leaving 13 bases not matched to a gene. This CDR3 is built from 15 residues. The CDR3 DNA follows: TGCAGCGTTGCGGGGGGAGTGTTGCAGTCGGAGACCCAGTACTTC. It translates to CSVAGGVLQSETQYF.

The genes are TRBV29-1 and TRBJ2-7, with a possible D match to TRBD1 (5 bases). The CDR3 totals 13 residues. V was cut by 3 bases and J by 5 bases, with 14 bases left in between. Germline lookup yields CDR1 SQVTM and CDR2 ANQGSEA. The CDR3 DNA follows: TGCAGCGTTGATTGGGGCGTTCGCGACGAGCAGTACTTC. Its protein product is CSVDWGVRDEQYF.

J is TRBJ1-1 and V is TRBV14; D not certain. The V end was cut by 1 base, the J end by 1 base, with 10 bases between. The CDR3 runs to 15 residues. Germline V gene data show CDR1 as SGHDN and CDR2 as FVKESK. As DNA, the CDR3 is TGTGCCAGCAGCCAAGGGACGGGCGCGAACACTGAAGCTTTCTTT. Residues: CASSQGTGANTEAFF.

This chain joins TRBV29-1 and TRBJ2-1, with TRBD1 matching over 7 bases. This CDR3 region has 15 residues. CDR1 and CDR2 from the germline V gene are SQVTM and ANQGSEA. With V trimmed by 4 bases and J by 7 bases, 13 bases remained unmatched. The CDR3 DNA is TGCAGCGTTGGAGGGGCGAACAGGGGCCGGAATGAGCAGTTCTTC. Protein product: CSVGGANRGRNEQFF.

The chain recombines TRBV11-2 with TRBJ2-7; D is perhaps TRBD1 or TRBD2 (5 bases each). Germline loops: CDR1 SGHAT, CDR2 FQNNGV. This CDR3 contains 19 residues. The ends were cut back, 2 bases at V and 2 bases at J, with 25 bases in the middle. The CDR3 protein is CASSLTRDPFIHYPYEQYF. In nucleotides, the CDR3 is TGTGCCAGCAGCTTAACCCGGGACCCATTCATCCATTACCCCTACGAGCAGTACTTC.

This chain joins TRBV4-3 and TRBJ1-3; D not certain. The CDR3 has 16 amino acids. V was shortened by 5 bases and J by 0 bases, with 14 bases between the two germline ends. Germline values: CDR1 LGHNA, CDR2 YSLEER. This CDR3 reads CASSAGPSYSGNTIYF. As DNA, the CDR3 is TGCGCCAGCAGCGCAGGTCCCTCTTACTCTGGAAACACCATATATTTT.

This clone occurred a few times. The gene calls are TRBV13 and TRBJ1-6; 9 positions agree with TRBD1. Looked up from germline, CDR1 is PRHDT and CDR2 is FYEKMQ (reference sequence). The junction had 7 bases not matched to a gene; V was cut back by 10 bases and J by 0 bases. The length of the CDR3 is 16 residues. Here the CDR3 DNA reads TGTGCCACGCAACCGGGACAGGGCTCCTATAATTCACCCCTCCACTTT. Translating gives CATQPGQGSYNSPLHF.

The chain carries TRBV5-6 and TRBJ1-1; D is undetermined. Trimming stripped 3 bases from V and 4 bases from J, with 10 bases between. The germline CDR1 and CDR2 sequences are SGHDT and YYEEEE. The CDR3 spans 13 residues. CDR3 sequence (DNA): TGTGCCAGCAGCTATTCAGGAGTCACTGAAGCTTTCTTT. Translating it yields CASSYSGVTEAFF.